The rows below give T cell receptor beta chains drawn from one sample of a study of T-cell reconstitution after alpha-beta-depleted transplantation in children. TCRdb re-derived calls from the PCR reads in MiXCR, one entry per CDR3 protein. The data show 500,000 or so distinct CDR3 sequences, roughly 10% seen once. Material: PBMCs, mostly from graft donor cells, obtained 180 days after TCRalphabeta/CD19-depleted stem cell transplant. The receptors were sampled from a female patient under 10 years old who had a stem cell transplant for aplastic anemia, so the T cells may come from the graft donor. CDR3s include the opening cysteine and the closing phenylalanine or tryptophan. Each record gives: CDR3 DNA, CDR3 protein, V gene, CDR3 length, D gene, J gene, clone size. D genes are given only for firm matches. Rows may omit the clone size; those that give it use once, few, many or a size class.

TGTGCCAGCATGGCGGGAGGGTGGAATGAGCAGTTCTTC | CASMAGGWNEQFF | TRBV28 | 13 | TRBD2 | TRBJ2-1 | NA
TGTGCCAGCCGGCCTCCGGGACCCCACTTAGATGGCTACACCTTC | CASRPPGPHLDGYTF | TRBV12-3/TRBV12-4 | 15 | NA | TRBJ1-2 | few
TGCAGTGCTAGAGCTCTCAGGGTAGCCAACGAGCAGTACTTC | CSARALRVANEQYF | TRBV20-1 | 14 | NA | TRBJ2-7 | many
TGTGCCAGCAGCTACGGGCAGGTGGGCTCCTACGAGCAGTACTTC | CASSYGQVGSYEQYF | TRBV6-5 | 15 | NA | TRBJ2-7 | NA
TGTGCCAGCAGTCCAGGACAGGGGGCTAGGGAGCAGTACTTC | CASSPGQGAREQYF | TRBV12-3/TRBV12-4 | 14 | TRBD1 | TRBJ2-7 | few
TGTGCCAGCAGTTTGAGGGGATGGAACACTGAAGCTTTCTTT | CASSLRGWNTEAFF | TRBV28 | 14 | NA | TRBJ1-1 | many
TGCGCCAGCAGCCAGGACCTCATGAGGGAGTTACACACCGGGGAGCTGTTTTTT | CASSQDLMRELHTGELFF | TRBV4-3 | 18 | NA | TRBJ2-2 | few
TGCAGTGCTAGAAAGGCTAATGAAAAACTGTTTTTT | CSARKANEKLFF | TRBV20-1 | 12 | NA | TRBJ1-4 | few
TGTGCCAGCAGAGAGAAGGCCGGCGCTGGGGCCAACGTCCTGACTTTC | CASREKAGAGANVLTF | TRBV12-3/TRBV12-4 | 16 | NA | TRBJ2-6 | NA
TGTGCCAGCAGCCCGGGACAGGGGGCTGGGGCCAACGTCCTGACTTTC | CASSPGQGAGANVLTF | TRBV7-3 | 16 | TRBD1 | TRBJ2-6 | NA
TGCAGCGTTGAGGTGACAGGGGATGGTGAAAAACTGTTTTTT | CSVEVTGDGEKLFF | TRBV29-1 | 14 | TRBD1 | TRBJ1-4 | few
TGTGCCAGCACCCTAGGGGTGACGGAGCAGTTCTTC | CASTLGVTEQFF | TRBV7-9 | 12 | NA | TRBJ2-1 | few
TGTGCCAGCAGGATCGACAGGGTGCGTGAAAAACTGTTTTTT | CASRIDRVREKLFF | TRBV12-3/TRBV12-4 | 14 | TRBD1 | TRBJ1-4 | NA
TGTGCCAGCGGGACCCTTACAGCGAACTATGGCTACACCTTC | CASGTLTANYGYTF | TRBV7-8 | 14 | NA | TRBJ1-2 | few
TGTGCCAGCAGTTCACCGGCTAGCTTAGATACGCAGTATTTT | CASSSPASLDTQYF | TRBV6-2/TRBV6-3 | 14 | NA | TRBJ2-3 | many
TGTGCCATCACTGACAGGGAACAGGGCTACGAGCAGTACTTC | CAITDREQGYEQYF | TRBV10-3 | 14 | TRBD1 | TRBJ2-7 | NA
TGCAGTGCTGGGGGGACAGGCAATGAGCAGTTCTTC | CSAGGTGNEQFF | TRBV20-1 | 12 | TRBD1 | TRBJ2-1 | NA
TGTGCCAGCAGGGCTACTTGGATAGATACGCAGTATTTT | CASRATWIDTQYF | TRBV6-6 | 13 | NA | TRBJ2-3 | few